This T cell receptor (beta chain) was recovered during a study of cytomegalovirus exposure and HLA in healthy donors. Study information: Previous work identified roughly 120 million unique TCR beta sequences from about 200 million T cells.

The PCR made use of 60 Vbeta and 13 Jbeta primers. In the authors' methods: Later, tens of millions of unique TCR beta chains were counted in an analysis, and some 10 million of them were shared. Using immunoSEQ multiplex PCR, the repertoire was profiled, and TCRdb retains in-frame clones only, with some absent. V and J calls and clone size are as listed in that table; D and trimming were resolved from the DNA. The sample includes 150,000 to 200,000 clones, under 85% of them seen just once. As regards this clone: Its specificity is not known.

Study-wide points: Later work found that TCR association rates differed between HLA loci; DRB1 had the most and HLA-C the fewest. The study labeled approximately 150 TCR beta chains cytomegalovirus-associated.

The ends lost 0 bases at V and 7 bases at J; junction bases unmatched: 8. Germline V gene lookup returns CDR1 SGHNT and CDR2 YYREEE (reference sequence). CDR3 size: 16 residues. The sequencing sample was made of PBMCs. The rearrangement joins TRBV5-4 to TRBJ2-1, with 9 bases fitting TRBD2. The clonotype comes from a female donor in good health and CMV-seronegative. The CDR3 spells CASSLAGSGGLNEQFF. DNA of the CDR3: TGTGCCAGCAGCTTGGCCGGTAGCGGGGGTTTGAATGAGCAGTTCTTC.